The following is a TCR beta chain sequence with its context. This entry is derived from a study of blood T cell repertoires in COVID-19. Germline values: CDR1 DFQATT, CDR2 SNEGSKA (reference sequence). CDR3 size: 11 residues. Deletions cut 1 base from V and 7 bases from J, with 7 bases between. In the source study's methods: Estimation of nucleated cell counts was performed using reference gene primer amplification. TCRdb's copy holds only in-frame clones and misses some; the assay was immunoSEQ multiplex PCR. Clonal size and the V and J genes are those of that table, whereas D and trimming came from the DNA. The sample carries 75,000 to 80,000 clones, about 86% recorded once.

The genes are TRBV20-1 and TRBJ1-1; maybe TRBD1 (6 bases). Sequencing was performed on peripheral blood. The receptor was isolated from a human donor in a cohort sampled during active COVID-19. The CDR3 nucleotides are TGCAGTGCTAGAGGGACAGATGAAGCTTTCTTT. Protein product: CSARGTDEAFF.